The clone carrying this T cell receptor (beta chain) has just one count. The data originate from a study of blood T cell repertoires in COVID-19. About the study: Acute and convalescent COVID-19 specimens originated in the United States, Italy and Spain. T cells, B-cell-depleted T cells, or PBMCs supplied cDNA or gDNA.

Germline V gives CDR1 SNHLY, CDR2 FYNNEI. Trimming took 1 base from V and 3 from J, leaving 4 bases between them. The CDR3 runs to 13 residues. Source study methods: Researchers report that nucleated cell counts were estimated from reference gene primer amplification. The table came from immunoSEQ multiplex PCR; TCRdb's copy has only in-frame clones and leaves some out. Clonal size and the V and J genes are those of that table, whereas D and trimming came from the DNA. The top ten clones hold 4% of a sample with 200,000 to 300,000 clones, 84% of them seen once. This chain uses TRBV2 with TRBJ2-1; D gene ambiguous. The clonotype comes from a man aged 45 to 65 with acute or convalescent COVID-19. The source material was peripheral blood. The CDR3 coding sequence is TGTGCCAGCAGTGAAGGACTCTACAATGAGCAGTTCTTC. This encodes CASSEGLYNEQFF.